Presented here are 15 T cell receptor beta chains from one specimen sequenced in a study of neurological immune-mediated disorders. One entry per CDR3 protein, called by TCRdb with MiXCR from the 5' RACE reads. The table includes some 20,000 distinct CDR3 sequences, 12% to 15% detected once. The sample was CD4+ T cells from blood. The source is a woman aged 60-75 years with HTLV-1-associated myelopathy (HAM/TSP).

This clonotype came up many times. This rearrangement joins TRBV7-9 to TRBJ2-1, with 13 nucleotides matching TRBD2. The CDR3 loop spans 19 amino acids. V gave up 4 bases and J gave up 9 bases; unmatched junction bases: 18. Looked up from germline, CDR1 is SEHNR and CDR2 is FQNEAQ (reference sequence). The CDR3 nucleotides are TGTGCCAGCAGCTCGCGGGGACTAGCGGGAAATCGGAGGTTGGGTGAGCAGTTCTTC. Protein: CASSSRGLAGNRRLGEQFF.

In its sample, this clonotype was seen once. V and J are TRBV5-6 and TRBJ2-1; 8 positions agree with TRBD1. V shed 1 base and J 9 bases; nucleotides not matched to a gene: 6. The CDR3 is 14 residues long. Germline CDR1 is SGHDT and CDR2 is YYEEEE. The chain's CDR3 is CASSLLHRGAEQFF. DNA for the CDR3: TGTGCCAGCAGCTTGTTACACAGGGGGGCTGAGCAGTTCTTC.

This clonotype was found many times. The rearrangement links TRBV9 to TRBJ2-5, with 9 bases identical to TRBD1. J lost 5 bases, V lost 0 bases, and 8 bases had no gene match. The CDR3 totals 16 residues. The germline V gene has CDR1 SGDLS and CDR2 YYNGEE. CDR3 in amino acids: CASSVGRTGVSETQYF. The CDR3 bases are TGTGCCAGCAGCGTAGGTAGGACAGGGGTTTCCGAGACCCAGTACTTC.

Many counts were recorded for this clonotype. The CDR3 region has the DNA TGCAGCGTTGTCCCAGGGGGCGGTGAAAAACTGTTTTTT. Protein product: CSVVPGGGEKLFF. The rearrangement uses TRBV29-1 and TRBJ1-4; 8 bases line up with TRBD1. Looked up from germline, CDR1 is SQVTM and CDR2 is ANQGSEA. V shed 4 bases, J shed 7 bases, and the junction held 5 bases outside the gene matches. There are 13 residues in the CDR3.

This clonotype has at least ten counts. This chain uses TRBV29-1 with TRBJ1-2; no clear D gene. The CDR3 has 12 residues. Trimming took off 5 bases at V and 0 bases at J, with 7 bases between the two ends. Germline-derived CDR1 and CDR2 are SQVTM and ANQGSEA. CDR3 nucleotides: TGCAGCGTTCAACAGACTAACTATGGCTACACCTTC. Its translation is CSVQQTNYGYTF.

This clonotype was recorded at least ten times. The V call is TRBV29-1, the J call TRBJ2-3, with D perhaps TRBD2 (7 bases). The CDR3 loop spans 14 amino acids. CDR1 and CDR2 (germline): SQVTM, ANQGSEA. The V gene lost 8 bases and the J gene lost 3 bases, with 18 bases spanning the gap. The CDR3 DNA reads as TGCAGCATTGGGGCGGGGGCAGCTACAGATACGCAGTATTTT. Translating gives CSIGAGAATDTQYF.

This clonotype showed up just a few times. This may stem from a read error, because a much larger clone lies one nucleotide away. This chain connects TRBV6-5 to TRBJ2-1; D is ambiguous. V lost 9 bases, J lost 7 bases, and 10 bases lay in between. CDR1 is MNHEY and CDR2 is SVGAGI in the germline V gene. The CDR3 spans 11 residues. The CDR3 nucleotides read TGTGCCAGTTCGAACGGGAATGAGCAGTTCTTC. Its translation is CASSNGNEQFF.

This clonotype has at least ten counts. The CDR3 region has the DNA TGTGCCAGCAGCCCTGGGGGGGGGGGAAACACTGAAGCTTTCTTT. The encoded protein is CASSPGGGGNTEAFF. The genes are TRBV7-2 and TRBJ1-1; the D gene is possibly TRBD1 (5 bases). This CDR3 has 15 amino acids. V was pared by 5 bases and J by 2 bases, with 15 bases between. Germline V lookup: CDR1 SGHTA, CDR2 FQGNSA.

The table lists this clonotype with many counts. The V call is TRBV14, the J call TRBJ1-2; D remains ambiguous. Germline CDR1 reads SGHDN; CDR2 reads FVKESK. Trimming took 6 bases from V and 5 from J, leaving 13 bases between them. The CDR3 extends over 13 amino acids. CDR3 region: CASSRPRFYGYTF. In DNA, the CDR3 is TGTGCCAGCAGTCGCCCCCGGTTTTATGGCTACACCTTC.

This clonotype is medium-sized (0.01 to 0.1%) by share. The chain joins TRBV29-1 to TRBJ1-1; possible D gene TRBD1, 5 bases. Germline V gene sequence: CDR1 SQVTM, CDR2 ANQGSEA. The CDR3 consists of 13 residues. V shed 4 bases and J shed 1 base, with 10 bases lying between them. For the CDR3, the DNA is TGCAGCGTTGCCGGGGGGTGGAACACTGAAGCTTTCTTT. It is translated as CSVAGGWNTEAFF.

This clonotype has ten or more counts. The J gene is TRBJ2-2, the V gene TRBV7-6, with 11 bases identical to TRBD2. Losses at the gene ends were 4 bases for V and 5 bases for J; bases not matched to a gene: 6. The CDR3 length is 16 residues. In germline, CDR1 is SGHVS, CDR2 FNYEAQ. CDR3 in amino acids: CASSSGLAGLTGELFF. CDR3 nucleotide sequence: TGTGCCAGCAGCTCTGGACTAGCGGGCCTGACCGGGGAGCTGTTTTTT.

This clonotype was observed at least ten times. J is TRBJ1-4 and V is TRBV12-3 or TRBV12-4, with D possibly being TRBD1 (5 bases). This CDR3 comprises 16 residues. Deletions cut 3 bases from V and 8 bases from J, with 19 bases between. The CDR3 sequence is CASSFGTLFTKEKLFF. CDR3 nucleotide sequence: TGTGCCAGCAGTTTCGGGACGTTATTCACCAAGGAAAAACTGTTTTTT.

This clonotype is labeled as medium-sized. This chain joins TRBV14 and TRBJ2-3, with D tentatively TRBD2 (6 bases). The CDR3 length is 16 residues. The V gene's germline CDR1 is SGHDN and CDR2 FVKESK. V lost 1 base to trimming and J lost 3 bases, with 14 bases between them. CDR3 region: CASSQGIGRVTDTQYF. Here the CDR3 DNA reads TGTGCCAGCAGCCAAGGAATCGGGAGAGTAACAGATACGCAGTATTTT.

This clonotype was recorded at least ten times. V and J are TRBV29-1 and TRBJ2-3; D might be TRBD2 (5 bases). Germline assignment: CDR1 SQVTM and CDR2 ANQGSEA. Trimming stripped 3 bases from V and 3 bases from J, with 7 bases between. This CDR3 spans 12 amino acids. This chain's CDR3 is CSVEGVTDTQYF. The CDR3 DNA is TGCAGCGTTGAGGGAGTAACAGATACGCAGTATTTT.

Ten or more counts support this clonotype. V and J are TRBV5-6 and TRBJ2-7; 8 bases are shared with TRBD2. Germline CDR1 reads SGHDT; CDR2 reads YYEEEE. This CDR3 comprises 13 residues. The junction had 4 bases not matched to a gene; V was cut back by 5 bases and J by 3 bases. The CDR3 sequence is CASRTSGVYEQYF. The DNA of the CDR3 is TGTGCCAGCAGAACTAGCGGAGTCTACGAGCAGTACTTC.